This TCR beta chain derives from a study of T-cell reconstitution after alpha-beta-depleted transplantation in children. This clonotype was seen ten or more times. This CDR3 contains 14 residues. Looked up from germline, CDR1 is SQVTM and CDR2 is ANQGSEA. J lost 6 bases, V lost 4 bases, and 7 bases had no gene match. Unique molecular identifiers were used in preparing the TCRbeta library. TCRdb processed the PCR reads anew with MiXCR; each CDR3 protein has one entry. The table records some 400,000 distinct CDR3 sequences, 20% of them present only once. This sequence was found in a human donor who donated a stem cell graft to a child with acute myeloid leukemia. The chain has TRBV29-1 and TRBJ2-1, with 9 positions matching TRBD2. The sample was PBMCs from the stem cell graft donor, taken from the stem cell graft. For the CDR3, the DNA is TGCAGCGTTGGCCCCAGCGGGAGGCTCAATGAGCAGTTCTTC. Residues: CSVGPSGRLNEQFF.